The entry below describes one TCR beta chain. The sample belongs to a study of cytomegalovirus exposure and HLA in healthy donors. Study details: There were 65 million to 85 million unique TCRs (from HLA-typed donors) in an early data release.

With 60 Vbeta and 13 Jbeta primers, the PCR was carried out. TCRdb's copy holds only in-frame clones and misses some; the assay was immunoSEQ multiplex PCR. The table lists more than 50,000 clones, roughly 85% of them singletons, with around 10% in the top ten. V dropped 3 bases and J dropped 5 bases, with 18 bases sitting between them. Germline lookup yields CDR1 SGDLS and CDR2 YYNGEE. This CDR3 contains 15 residues. This sequence originates from a female donor in good health and CMV-seronegative. V usage is TRBV9 and J usage is TRBJ2-7; D possibly corresponds to TRBD1 (5 bases). Sequencing was done on a sample of PBMCs. The CDR3 nucleotides are TGTGCCAGCAGCGATGCAGGGCTTTCCTCTGACGAGCAGTACTTC. Its protein product is CASSDAGLSSDEQYF.